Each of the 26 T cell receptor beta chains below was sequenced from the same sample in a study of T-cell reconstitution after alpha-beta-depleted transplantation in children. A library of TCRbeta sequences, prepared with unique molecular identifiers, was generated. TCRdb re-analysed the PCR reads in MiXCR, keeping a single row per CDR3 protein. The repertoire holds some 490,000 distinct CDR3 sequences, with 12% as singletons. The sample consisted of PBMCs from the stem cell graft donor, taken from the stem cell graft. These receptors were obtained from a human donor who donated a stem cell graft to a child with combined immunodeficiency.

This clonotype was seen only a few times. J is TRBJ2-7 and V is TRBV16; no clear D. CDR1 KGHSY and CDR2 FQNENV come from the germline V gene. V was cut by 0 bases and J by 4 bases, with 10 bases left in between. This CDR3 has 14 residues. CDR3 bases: TGTGCCAGCAGCCAATCGTCCAAGAATTACGAGCAGTACTTC. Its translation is CASSQSSKNYEQYF.

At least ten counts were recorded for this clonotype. Here the CDR3 reads CASSLLGHHYEQYF. The CDR3 bases are TGTGCCAGCAGCTTACTGGGTCACCACTACGAGCAGTACTTC. The chain employs TRBV7-8 and TRBJ2-7, with D unresolved. Trimming took off 2 bases at V and 3 bases at J, with 11 bases between the two ends. The CDR3 spans 14 residues. CDR1 SGHVS and CDR2 FQNEAQ come from the germline V gene.

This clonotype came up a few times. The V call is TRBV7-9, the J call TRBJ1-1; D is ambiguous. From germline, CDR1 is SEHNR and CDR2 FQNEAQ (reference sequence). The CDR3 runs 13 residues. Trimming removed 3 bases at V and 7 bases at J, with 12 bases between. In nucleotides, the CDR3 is TGTGCCAGCAGCTTTGGACGACAAGTTGAAGCTTTCTTT. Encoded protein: CASSFGRQVEAFF.

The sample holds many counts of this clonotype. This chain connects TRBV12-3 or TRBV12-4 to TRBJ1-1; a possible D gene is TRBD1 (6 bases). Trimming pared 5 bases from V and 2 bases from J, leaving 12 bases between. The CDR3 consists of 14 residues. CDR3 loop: CASSPTGRNTEAFF. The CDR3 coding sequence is TGTGCCAGCAGTCCTACAGGGCGTAACACTGAAGCTTTCTTT.

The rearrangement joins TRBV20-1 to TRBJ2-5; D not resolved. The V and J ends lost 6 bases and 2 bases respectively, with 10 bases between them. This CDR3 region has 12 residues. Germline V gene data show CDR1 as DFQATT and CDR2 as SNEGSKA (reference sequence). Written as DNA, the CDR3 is TGCAGTGCCCCCACCCCTCAAGAGACCCAGTACTTC. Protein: CSAPTPQETQYF.

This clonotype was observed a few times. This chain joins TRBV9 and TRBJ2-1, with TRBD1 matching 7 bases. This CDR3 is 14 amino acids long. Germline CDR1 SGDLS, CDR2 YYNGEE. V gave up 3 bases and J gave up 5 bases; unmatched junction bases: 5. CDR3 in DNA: TGTGCCAGCAGCGAATCCGGGACAGACAATGAGCAGTTCTTC. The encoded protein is CASSESGTDNEQFF.

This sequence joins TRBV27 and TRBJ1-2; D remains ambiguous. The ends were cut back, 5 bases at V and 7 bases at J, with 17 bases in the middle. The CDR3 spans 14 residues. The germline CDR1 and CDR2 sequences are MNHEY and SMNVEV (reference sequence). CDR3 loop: CASSRNGRMGGYTF. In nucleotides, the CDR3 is TGTGCCAGCAGTCGAAACGGGAGAATGGGTGGCTACACCTTC.

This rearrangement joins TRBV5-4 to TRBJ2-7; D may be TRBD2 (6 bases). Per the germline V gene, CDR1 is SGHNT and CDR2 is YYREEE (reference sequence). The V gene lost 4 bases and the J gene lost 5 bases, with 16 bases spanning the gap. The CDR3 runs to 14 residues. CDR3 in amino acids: CASSDRDLRNEQYF. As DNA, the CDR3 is TGTGCCAGCAGCGACCGGGACTTACGAAACGAGCAGTACTTC.

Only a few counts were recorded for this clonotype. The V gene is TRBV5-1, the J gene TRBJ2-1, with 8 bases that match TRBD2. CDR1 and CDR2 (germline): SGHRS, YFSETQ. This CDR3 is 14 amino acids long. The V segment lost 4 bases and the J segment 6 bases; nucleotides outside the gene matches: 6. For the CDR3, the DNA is TGCGCCAGCAGCCGGACTAGCTTAGGCAATGAGCAGTTCTTC. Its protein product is CASSRTSLGNEQFF.

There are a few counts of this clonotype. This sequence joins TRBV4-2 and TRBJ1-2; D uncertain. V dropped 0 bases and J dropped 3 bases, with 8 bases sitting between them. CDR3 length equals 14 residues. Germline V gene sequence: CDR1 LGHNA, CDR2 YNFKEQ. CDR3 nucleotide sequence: TGTGCCAGCAGCCAAGATTCAAGGGACTATGGCTACACCTTC. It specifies CASSQDSRDYGYTF.

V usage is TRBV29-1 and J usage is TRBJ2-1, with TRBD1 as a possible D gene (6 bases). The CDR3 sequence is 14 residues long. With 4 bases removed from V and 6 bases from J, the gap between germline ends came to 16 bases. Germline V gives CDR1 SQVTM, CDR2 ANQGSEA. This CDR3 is CSVVRDPGANEQFF. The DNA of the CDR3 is TGCAGCGTTGTTCGCGATCCAGGGGCCAATGAGCAGTTCTTC.

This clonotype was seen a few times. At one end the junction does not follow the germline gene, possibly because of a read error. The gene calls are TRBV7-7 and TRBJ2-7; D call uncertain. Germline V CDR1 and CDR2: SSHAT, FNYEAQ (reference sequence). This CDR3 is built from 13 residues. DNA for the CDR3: TGTGCTAGCAGCTTATACCCCGGCTACGAGCAGTACTTC. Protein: CASSLYPGYEQYF.

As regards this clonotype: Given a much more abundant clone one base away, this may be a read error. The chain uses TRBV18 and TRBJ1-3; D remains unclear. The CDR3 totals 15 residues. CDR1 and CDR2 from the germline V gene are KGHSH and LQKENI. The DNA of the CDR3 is TGTGCCAGCTCACCACGGGAGAGCTCTGGAAACACCTTATATTTT. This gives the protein CASSPRESSGNTLYF.

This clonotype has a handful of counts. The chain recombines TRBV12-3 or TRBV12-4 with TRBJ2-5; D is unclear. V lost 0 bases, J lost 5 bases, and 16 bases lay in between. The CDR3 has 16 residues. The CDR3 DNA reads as TGTGCCAGCAGTTTAGCCCCCATACCCGATATGGAGACCCAGTACTTC. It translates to CASSLAPIPDMETQYF.

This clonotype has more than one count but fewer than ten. CDR3 DNA: TGTGCCAGCAGCCAAGTGGTGTCCCCGGCGAAGCTGTTTTTT. Its translation: CASSQVVSPAKLFF. The chain carries TRBV3-1 and TRBJ2-2; no firm D call. The CDR3 loop spans 14 amino acids. Trimming removed 1 base at V and 12 bases at J, with 15 bases between. Looked up from germline, CDR1 is LGHDT and CDR2 is YNNKEL (reference sequence). Looking up the rest from reference TRBV3-1 and TRBJ2-2 gives the full variable domain: DTAVSQTPKYLVTQMGNDKSIKCEQNLGHDTMYWYKQDSKKFLKIMFSYNNKELIINETVPNRFSPKSPDKAHLNLHINSLELGDSAVYFCASSQVVSPAKLFFGEGSRLTVL.

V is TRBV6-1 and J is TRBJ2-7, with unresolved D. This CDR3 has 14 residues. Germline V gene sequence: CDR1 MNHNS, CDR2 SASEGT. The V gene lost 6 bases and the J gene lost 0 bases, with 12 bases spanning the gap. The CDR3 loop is CASSETDASYEQYF. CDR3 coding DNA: TGTGCCAGCAGCGAAACGGACGCCTCCTACGAGCAGTACTTC.

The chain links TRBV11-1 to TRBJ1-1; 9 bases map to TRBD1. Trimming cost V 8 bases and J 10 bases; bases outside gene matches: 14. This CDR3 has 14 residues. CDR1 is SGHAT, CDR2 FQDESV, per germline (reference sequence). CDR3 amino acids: CASALSGTGPRAFF. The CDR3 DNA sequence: TGTGCCAGCGCCCTTTCCGGGACAGGGCCTCGAGCTTTCTTT. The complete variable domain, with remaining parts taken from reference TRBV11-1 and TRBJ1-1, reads EAEVAQSPRYKITEKSQAVAFWCDPISGHATLYWYRQILGQGPELLVQFQDESVVDDSQLPKDRFSAERLKGVDSTLKIQPAELGDSAMYLCASALSGTGPRAFFGQGTRLTVV.

The CDR3 region is CASSLEGAETQYF. The CDR3 nucleotides read TGTGCCAGCAGTTTGGAGGGGGCAGAGACCCAGTACTTC. V is TRBV12-3 or TRBV12-4 and J is TRBJ2-5; possibly TRBD1 for D (7 bases). CDR3 length: 13 amino acids. Trimming took 3 bases from V and 4 from J, leaving 9 bases between them.

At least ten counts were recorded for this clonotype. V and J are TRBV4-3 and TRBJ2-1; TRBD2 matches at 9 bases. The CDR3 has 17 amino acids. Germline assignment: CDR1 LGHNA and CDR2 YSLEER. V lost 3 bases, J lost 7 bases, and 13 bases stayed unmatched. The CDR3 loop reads CASSHEGGGRALNEQFF. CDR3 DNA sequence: TGCGCCAGCAGCCACGAGGGAGGCGGGAGGGCCTTAAATGAGCAGTTCTTC.

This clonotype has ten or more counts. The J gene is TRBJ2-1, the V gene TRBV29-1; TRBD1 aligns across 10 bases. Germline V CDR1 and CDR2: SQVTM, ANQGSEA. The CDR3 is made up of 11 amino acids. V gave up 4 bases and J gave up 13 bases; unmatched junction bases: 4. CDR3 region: CSVGQGAVQFF. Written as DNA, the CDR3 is TGCAGCGTTGGACAGGGGGCCGTTCAGTTCTTC.

Written as DNA, the CDR3 is TGTGCCAGCAGTTCTGGACAGAGCTCCTACGAGCAGTACTTC. Its protein is CASSSGQSSYEQYF. The J gene is TRBJ2-7, the V gene TRBV6-5; tentative D call: TRBD1 (6 bases). This CDR3 region has 14 residues. Germline V gene lookup returns CDR1 MNHEY and CDR2 SVGAGI. The V end was cut by 4 bases, the J end by 0 bases, with 10 bases between.

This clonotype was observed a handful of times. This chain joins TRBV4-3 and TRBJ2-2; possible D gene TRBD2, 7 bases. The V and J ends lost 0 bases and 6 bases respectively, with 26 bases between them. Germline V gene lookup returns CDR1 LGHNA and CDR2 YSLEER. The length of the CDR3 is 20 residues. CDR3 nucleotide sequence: TGCGCCAGCAGCCAAGACATCCCTGGGGGGGCCGCTAGGCGACCCGGGGAGCTGTTTTTT. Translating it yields CASSQDIPGGAARRPGELFF.

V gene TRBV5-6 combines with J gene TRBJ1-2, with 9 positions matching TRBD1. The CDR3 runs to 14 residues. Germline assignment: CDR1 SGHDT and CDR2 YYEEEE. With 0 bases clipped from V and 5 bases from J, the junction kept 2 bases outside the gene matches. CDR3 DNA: TGTGCCAGCAGCTTGGTGGGGACAGGGTATGGCTACACCTTC. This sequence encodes CASSLVGTGYGYTF.

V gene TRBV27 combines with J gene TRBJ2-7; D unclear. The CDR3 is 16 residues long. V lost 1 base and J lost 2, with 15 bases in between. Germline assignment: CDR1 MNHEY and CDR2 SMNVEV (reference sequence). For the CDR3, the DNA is TGTGCCAGCAGTTTATACGCCACAAGTATCCCCTACGAGCAGTACTTC. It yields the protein CASSLYATSIPYEQYF.

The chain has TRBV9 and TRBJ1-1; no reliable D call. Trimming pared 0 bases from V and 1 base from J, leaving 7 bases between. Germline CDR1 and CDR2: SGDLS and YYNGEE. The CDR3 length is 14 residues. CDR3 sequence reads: CASSVETANTEAFF. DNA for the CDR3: TGTGCCAGCAGCGTAGAAACTGCGAACACTGAAGCTTTCTTT. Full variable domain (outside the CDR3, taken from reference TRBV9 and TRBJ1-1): DSGVTQTPKHLITATGQRVTLRCSPRSGDLSVYWYQQSLDQGLQFLIQYYNGEERAKGNILERFSAQQFPDLHSELNLSSLELGDSALYFCASSVETANTEAFFGQGTRLTVV.

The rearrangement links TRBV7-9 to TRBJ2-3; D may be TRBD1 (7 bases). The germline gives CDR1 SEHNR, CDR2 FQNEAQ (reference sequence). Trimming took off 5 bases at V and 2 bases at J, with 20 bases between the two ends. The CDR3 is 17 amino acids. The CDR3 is CASSRRQGRGVTDTQYF. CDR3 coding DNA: TGTGCCAGCAGCCGCCGGCAGGGCAGGGGGGTCACAGATACGCAGTATTTT. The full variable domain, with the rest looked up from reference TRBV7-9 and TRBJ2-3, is DTGVSQNPRHKITKRGQNVTFRCDPISEHNRLYWYRQTLGQGPEFLTYFQNEAQLEKSRLLSDRFSAERPKGSFSTLEIQRTEQGDSAMYLCASSRRQGRGVTDTQYFGPGTRLTVL.